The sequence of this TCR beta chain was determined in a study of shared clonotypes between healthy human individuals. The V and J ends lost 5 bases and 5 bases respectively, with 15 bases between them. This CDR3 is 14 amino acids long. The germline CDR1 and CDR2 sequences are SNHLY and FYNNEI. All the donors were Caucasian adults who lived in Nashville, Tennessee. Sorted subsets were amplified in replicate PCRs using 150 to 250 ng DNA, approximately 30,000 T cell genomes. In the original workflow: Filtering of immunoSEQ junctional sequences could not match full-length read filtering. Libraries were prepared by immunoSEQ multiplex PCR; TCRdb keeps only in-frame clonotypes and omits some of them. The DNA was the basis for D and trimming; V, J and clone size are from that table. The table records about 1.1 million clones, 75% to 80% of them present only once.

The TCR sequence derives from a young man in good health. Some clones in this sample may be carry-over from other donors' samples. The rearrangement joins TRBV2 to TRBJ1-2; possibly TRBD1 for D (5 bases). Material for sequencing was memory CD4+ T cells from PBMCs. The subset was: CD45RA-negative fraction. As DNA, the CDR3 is TGTGCCAGCAGTTATGCAAACGAGGGGTATGGCTACACCTTC. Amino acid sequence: CASSYANEGYGYTF.